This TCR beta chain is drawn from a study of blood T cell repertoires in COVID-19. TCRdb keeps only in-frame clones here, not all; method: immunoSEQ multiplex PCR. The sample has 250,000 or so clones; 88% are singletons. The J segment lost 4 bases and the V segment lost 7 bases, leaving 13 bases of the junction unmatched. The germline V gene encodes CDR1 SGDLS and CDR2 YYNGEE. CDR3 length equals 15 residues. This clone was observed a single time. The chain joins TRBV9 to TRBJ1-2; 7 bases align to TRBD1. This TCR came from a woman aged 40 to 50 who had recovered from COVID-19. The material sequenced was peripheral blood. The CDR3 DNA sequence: TGTGCCAGCGCCTTAGGGGGCCCTGGCTCCTATGGCTACACCTTC. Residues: CASALGGPGSYGYTF.